The 13 T cell receptor beta chains reported below all come from one sample, sequenced in a study of human CD8 memory T cell subsets (dated by TCRdb to the early 2020s). A Human TCR Profiling Kit was used to prepare UMI-labeled 5' RACE TCRbeta libraries. After the reads were reprocessed by TCRdb, one entry was made per CDR3 protein sequence, with no DNA. Per the sample table, the count is roughly 4,700 distinct CDR3 sequences. The biggest ten clones account for under 30% of the sample. Sequenced input: CD8+ T cells from PBMCs. The receptors stem from a human donor in good health.

The chain combines TRBV7-3 with TRBJ2-3. CDR1 SGHTA and CDR2 FQGTGA come from the germline V gene. This CDR3 has 15 residues. The CDR3: CASSFYASSTDTQYF. Filled out from reference TRBV7-3 and TRBJ2-3, the complete variable domain reads GAGVSQTPSNKVTEKGKYVELRCDPISGHTALYWYRQSLGQGPEFLIYFQGTGAADDSGLPNDRFFAVRPEGSVSTLKIQRTERGDSAVYLCASSFYASSTDTQYFGPGTRLTVL.

The chain recombines TRBV28 with TRBJ2-7; the D call of TRBD1 rests on TCRdb alone, since no DNA is present to check it. The CDR3 is 15 residues long. Germline CDR1 is MDHEN and CDR2 is SYDVKM. The CDR3 reads CASSLSGQALHEQYF.

The chain carries TRBV4-2 and TRBJ2-7; TCRdb designates TRBD2, a call that cannot be tested without DNA. The CDR3 contains 17 residues. The germline V gene has CDR1 LGHNA and CDR2 YNFKEQ. CDR3 loop: CASSQETLAGGAYEQYF.

The chain employs TRBV4-2 and TRBJ2-7; TCRdb's D call of TRBD2 is untestable without DNA. Germline CDR1 reads LGHNA; CDR2 reads YNFKEQ. CDR3 length: 17 residues. This CDR3 is CASSRSGERGIGYEQYF.

This clonotype is deemed medium-sized by its frequency. The chain is built from TRBV20-1 and TRBJ2-1. The CDR3 length is 14 residues. Germline V gives CDR1 DFQATT, CDR2 SNEGSKA (reference sequence). CDR3 amino acids: CSALGDTSYNEQFF.

V and J are TRBV20-1 and TRBJ2-1; TCRdb returns TRBD1, unconfirmable since there is no DNA. Germline loops: CDR1 DFQATT, CDR2 SNEGSKA (reference sequence). The CDR3 length is 15 residues. The CDR3: CSARAGRGLENEQFF.

According to its frequency, this clonotype is large (0.1 to 1%). The chain combines TRBV10-3 with TRBJ1-3; as DNA is missing, the TRBD1 call by TCRdb cannot be tested. The CDR3 has 14 residues. Germline V gene data show CDR1 as ENHRY and CDR2 as SYGVKD. CDR3 amino acids: CAIGTGDSGNTIYF.

Considering frequency, this clonotype is medium-sized. The genes are TRBV29-1 and TRBJ2-1; the D call from TCRdb, TRBD2, cannot be confirmed without DNA. The CDR3 extends over 11 amino acids. CDR1 and CDR2 (germline): SQVTM, ANQGSEA. The CDR3: CSAGPGTSSFF.

CDR3 sequence: CSARDQDREWAGYTF. The rearrangement uses TRBV20-1 and TRBJ1-2; TCRdb indicates TRBD1, and absent DNA this call remains unverified. Germline CDR1 DFQATT, CDR2 SNEGSKA (reference sequence). The CDR3 is made up of 15 amino acids.

V is TRBV20-1 and J is TRBJ2-1. CDR1 and CDR2 from the germline V gene are DFQATT and SNEGSKA (reference sequence). The CDR3 sequence is 16 residues long. CDR3 loop: CSARPTSAVVYNEQFF.

This clonotype registers medium-sized by frequency. CDR3 amino acids: CASSAGTEGHYNEQFF. This sequence joins TRBV6-4 and TRBJ2-1; the TCRdb D gene call, TRBD2, has no DNA to confirm it. Germline V gene lookup returns CDR1 MRHNA and CDR2 SNTAGT. The CDR3 has 16 amino acids.

This clonotype counts as medium-sized (0.01 to 0.1%) by frequency. The CDR3 loop is CSVLGIVAGGLDADTQYF. This sequence joins TRBV29-1 and TRBJ2-3; checking the TCRdb D call of TRBD2 is not possible without DNA. CDR1 and CDR2 (germline): SQVTM, ANQGSEA. The CDR3 is 18 amino acids.

This chain joins TRBV27 and TRBJ2-7; the D call from TCRdb, TRBD1, cannot be confirmed without DNA. The length of the CDR3 is 14 residues. Germline CDR1 is MNHEY and CDR2 is SMNVEV (reference sequence). Here the CDR3 reads CASSLTTGSYEQYF.